This T cell receptor beta chain stems from a study of blood T cell repertoires in COVID-19. About the research overall: Sites in the United States, Italy and Spain provided acute and convalescent COVID-19 samples. T cells, B-cell-depleted T cells, or PBMCs provided the cDNA or gDNA that served as material.

As processed by the authors: It was from reference gene primer amplification that nucleated cell counts were estimated. Here immunoSEQ multiplex PCR was the method, and the copy in TCRdb shows in-frame clones only, minus some. V and J calls plus clone size are reproduced from that table; the DNA served to infer D and trimming. This repertoire shows around 62,000 clones, 84% found once; its top ten account for around 8%. The receptor was derived from a man aged 50 or older with active COVID-19. Sequenced material: peripheral blood.

The CDR3 region is CASSSDRATEAFF. The DNA of the CDR3 is TGTGCCAGCAGCTCCGACAGGGCCACTGAAGCTTTCTTT. The chain links TRBV7-2 to TRBJ1-1, with 7 bases lining up with TRBD1. V lost 4 bases and J lost 4; bases outside the gene matches: 3. CDR1 is SGHTA, CDR2 FQGNSA, per germline. The CDR3 sequence is 13 residues long.